The clone carrying this T cell receptor (beta chain) was counted only a few times. Its antigen is as yet unknown. This CDR3 has 14 residues. The V end lost 6 bases, the J end lost 9 bases, and 18 bases lay between the germline ends. The data stem from a study of T cell repertoires in cytomegalovirus infection. Points from the study as a whole: HLA-C-restricted CMV clonotypes gave the most frequent clonotype in two of eight donors. Identification of carriers of CMV plus the relevant HLA was performed using cumulative public TCR beta family frequency.

In TCRdb, the reads were re-called with MiXCR into one record per CDR3 protein. Here the sample spans 740,000 or so distinct CDR3 sequences, less than 40% being singletons. The sequencing input was PBMCs. This rearrangement joins TRBV12-3 or TRBV12-4 to TRBJ2-1; D is unresolved. This receptor was obtained from a human donor in good health (CMV status not recorded). Some clones in this sample may be carry-over from other donors' samples. The CDR3 sequence: CASSPLGLPVEQFF. CDR3 nucleotides: TGTGCCAGCAGCCCCCTCGGGCTACCAGTTGAGCAGTTCTTC.